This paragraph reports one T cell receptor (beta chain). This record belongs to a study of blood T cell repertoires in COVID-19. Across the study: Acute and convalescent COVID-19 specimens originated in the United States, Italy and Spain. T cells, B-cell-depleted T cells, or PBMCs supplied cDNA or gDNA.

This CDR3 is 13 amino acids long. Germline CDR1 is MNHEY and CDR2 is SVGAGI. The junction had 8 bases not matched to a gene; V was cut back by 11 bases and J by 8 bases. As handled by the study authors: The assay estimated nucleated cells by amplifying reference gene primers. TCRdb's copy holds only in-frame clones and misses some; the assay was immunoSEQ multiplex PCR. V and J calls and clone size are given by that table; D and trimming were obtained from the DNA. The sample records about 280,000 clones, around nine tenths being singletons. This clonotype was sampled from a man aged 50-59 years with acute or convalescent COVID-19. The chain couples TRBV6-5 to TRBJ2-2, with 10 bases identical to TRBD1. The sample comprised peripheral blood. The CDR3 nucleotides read TGTGCCGGCCGGACAGGGGGACCGGGGGAGCTGTTTTTT. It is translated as CAGRTGGPGELFF.